The entry below gives a single TCR beta chain sequence along with its context. The data originate from a study of cytomegalovirus exposure and HLA in healthy donors. Germline values: CDR1 MNHEY, CDR2 SMNVEV (reference sequence). CDR3 size: 15 residues. Trimming removed 4 bases at V and 5 bases at J, with 17 bases between. The data were produced by immunoSEQ multiplex PCR, yet TCRdb's version contains in-frame clones alone and is incomplete. The repertoire has 65,000 to 90,000 clones, 95% of them found once; the top ten carry over 3%. This chain uses TRBV27 with TRBJ1-2; no firm D call. Sequencing was carried out using PBMCs. The receptor's source is a man aged 18 to 35 in good health and CMV-seronegative. The chain's CDR3 is CASSSTSNRYYGYTF. DNA for the CDR3: TGTGCCAGCAGTTCAACGTCCAACAGATATTATGGCTACACCTTC.